This TCR beta chain was recovered during a study of CXCR4 blockade with PD-1 therapy in pancreatic cancer. Assay: immunoSEQ multiplex PCR; the TCRdb copy retains only in-frame clones and omits some. This repertoire shows around 15,000 clones, over 60% found once; its top ten account for around 6.1%. To note about this clone: Its antigen is undetermined.

This CDR3 comprises 15 residues. The trim removed 5 bases at V and 2 bases at J, leaving 7 bases unmatched. Germline V lookup: CDR1 LNHDA, CDR2 SQIVND (reference sequence). Study-level results: Clone frequency correlated with its number of distinct nucleotide rearrangements. Sequencing covered TCRbeta chains only, not alpha chains.

The sequencing sample was made of tumor tissue. The V gene is TRBV19, the J gene TRBJ2-7; 9 positions agree with TRBD1. The receptor was derived from a human donor with pancreatic ductal adenocarcinoma. The CDR3 DNA reads TGTGCCAGTAGTGTACAGGGGGCCAGGACCTACGAGCAGTACTTC. Translation gives CASSVQGARTYEQYF.